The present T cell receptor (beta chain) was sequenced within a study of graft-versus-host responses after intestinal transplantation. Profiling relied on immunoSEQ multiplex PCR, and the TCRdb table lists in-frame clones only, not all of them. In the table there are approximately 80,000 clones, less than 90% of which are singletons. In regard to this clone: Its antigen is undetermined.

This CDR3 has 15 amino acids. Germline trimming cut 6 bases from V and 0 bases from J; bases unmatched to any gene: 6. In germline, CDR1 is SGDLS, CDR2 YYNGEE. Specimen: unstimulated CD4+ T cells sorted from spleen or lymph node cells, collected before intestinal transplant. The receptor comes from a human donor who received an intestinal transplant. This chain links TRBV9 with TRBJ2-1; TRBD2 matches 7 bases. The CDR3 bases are TGTGCCAGCACCCTCGGCGGGAGCTCCTACAATGAGCAGTTCTTC. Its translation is CASTLGGSSYNEQFF.